The TCR beta chain described here comes from a study of T cells in Graves' hyperthyroidism and ophthalmopathy. Looking at the study overall: Peripheral blood was taken when the disease was first diagnosed, before any treatment began. Study findings and constraints: Clonotypes that were expanded in thyroid above 0.001 mostly appeared in blood too.

Amplified TCR beta CDR3 regions derived from RNA transcripts. HTBI primers drove first-round RT-PCR of the TCR CDR3. TCRdb re-called the multiplex PCR reads through MiXCR, storing one row per CDR3 protein. The table lists some 490,000 distinct CDR3 sequences, less than 25% of them singletons. Many counts were recorded for this clonotype. Its specificity is unknown. Trimming pared 4 bases from V and 4 bases from J, leaving 11 bases between. The germline V gene encodes CDR1 DFQATT and CDR2 SNEGSKA (reference sequence). The CDR3 spans 13 residues. Sequencing used blood. The chain joins TRBV20-1 to TRBJ2-1; D call uncertain. This TCR was recovered from a woman aged 70-85 years with Graves' ophthalmopathy. The CDR3 DNA is TGCAGTGCTACAGGACCGGGTTACAATGAGCAGTTCTTC. It is translated as CSATGPGYNEQFF.